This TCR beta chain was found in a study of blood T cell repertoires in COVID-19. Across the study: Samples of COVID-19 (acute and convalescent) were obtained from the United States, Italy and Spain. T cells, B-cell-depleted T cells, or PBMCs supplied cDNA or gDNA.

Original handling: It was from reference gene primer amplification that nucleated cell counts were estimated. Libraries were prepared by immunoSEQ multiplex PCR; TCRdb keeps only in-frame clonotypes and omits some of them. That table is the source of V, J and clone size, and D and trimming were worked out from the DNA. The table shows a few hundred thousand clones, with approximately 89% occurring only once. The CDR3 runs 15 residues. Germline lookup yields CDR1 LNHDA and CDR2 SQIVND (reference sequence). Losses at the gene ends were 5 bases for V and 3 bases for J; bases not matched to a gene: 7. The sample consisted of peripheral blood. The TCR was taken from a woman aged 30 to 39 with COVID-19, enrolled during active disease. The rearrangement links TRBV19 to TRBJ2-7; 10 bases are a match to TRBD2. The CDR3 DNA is TGTGCCAGTAGTCCAGGGACTAGCGCGGACTACGAGCAGTACTTC. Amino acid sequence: CASSPGTSADYEQYF.